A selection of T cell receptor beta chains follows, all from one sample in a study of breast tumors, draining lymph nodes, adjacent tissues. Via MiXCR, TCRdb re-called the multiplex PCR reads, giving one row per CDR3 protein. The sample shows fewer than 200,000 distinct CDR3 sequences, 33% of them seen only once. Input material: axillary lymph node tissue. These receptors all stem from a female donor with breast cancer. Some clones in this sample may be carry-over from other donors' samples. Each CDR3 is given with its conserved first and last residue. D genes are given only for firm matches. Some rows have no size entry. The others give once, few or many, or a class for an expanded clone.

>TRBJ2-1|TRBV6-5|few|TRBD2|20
TGTGCCAGCAGTCCCCCCGACCAGGGGCTAGCGGGAGATCGAGGGGGTGAGCAGTTCTTC
CASSPPDQGLAGDRGGEQFF
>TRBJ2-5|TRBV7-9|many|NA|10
TGTGCCAGCGACCCGGAGACCCAGTACTTC
CASDPETQYF
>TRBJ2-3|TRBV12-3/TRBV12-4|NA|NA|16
TGTGCCAGCAGTTTTGTCCTGGGAGGAGGCACAGGTACGCAGTATTTT
CASSFVLGGGTGTQYF
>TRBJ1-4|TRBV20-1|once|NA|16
TGCAGTGCTAGAGGGGGTCGAGGTACAACTAATGAAAAACTGTTTTTT
CSARGGRGTTNEKLFF
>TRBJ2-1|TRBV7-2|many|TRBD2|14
TGTGCCAGCAGCTTTAGCGGGGGAGGGGATGAGCAGTTCTTC
CASSFSGGGDEQFF
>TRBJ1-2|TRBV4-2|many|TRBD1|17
TGTGCCAGCAGCCAGGGGACAGGGGATCACTCTAACTATGGCTACACCTTC
CASSQGTGDHSNYGYTF
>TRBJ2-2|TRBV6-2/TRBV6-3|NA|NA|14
TGTGCCATCGCCACAGCGATCGACACCGGGGAGCTGTTTTTT
CAIATAIDTGELFF
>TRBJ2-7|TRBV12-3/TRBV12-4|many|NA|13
TGTGCCAGCGGAGTCGGTCGCTATTACGAGCAGTACTTC
CASGVGRYYEQYF
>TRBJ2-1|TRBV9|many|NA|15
TGTGCCAGCAGCGTAGACTCGGGGTGGTTCAATGAGCAGTTCTTC
CASSVDSGWFNEQFF
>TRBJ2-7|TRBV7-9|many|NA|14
TGTGCCAGCAGCTTAGGTCGTGGGGGTGACGAGCAGTACTTC
CASSLGRGGDEQYF
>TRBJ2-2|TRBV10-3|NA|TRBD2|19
TGTGCCATCAGTGAGCCTAGCGGGGAACCCACGCCGAACACCGGGGAGCTGCTTTTT
CAISEPSGEPTPNTGELLF
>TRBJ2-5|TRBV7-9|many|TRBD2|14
TGTGCCAGCAGCTTCGGACTAGCGACTGGGACCCAGTACTTC
CASSFGLATGTQYF
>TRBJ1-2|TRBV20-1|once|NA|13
TGCAGTGCTAGAGAGACCTCGACGAGTGGCTACACCTTC
CSARETSTSGYTF
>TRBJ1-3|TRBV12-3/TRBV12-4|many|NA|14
TGTGCCAGCATCACAGGGAGTTCTGGAAACACCATATATTTT
CASITGSSGNTIYF
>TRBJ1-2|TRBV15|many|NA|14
TGTGCCACCAGCTTGAAGGGCGATGGCTATGGCTACACCTTC
CATSLKGDGYGYTF
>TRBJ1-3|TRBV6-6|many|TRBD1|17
TGTGCCAGCAGTTACTCGGGGGACAGAAACTCTGGAAACACCATATATTTT
CASSYSGDRNSGNTIYF
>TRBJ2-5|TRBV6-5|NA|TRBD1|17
TGTGCCAGCAGTAGAATTCCCGGGACAGGGCAGCGGGAGACCCAGTACTTC
CASSRIPGTGQRETQYF
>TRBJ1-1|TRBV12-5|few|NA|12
TGTGCTAGTGGTTCGTACGGGATCGAAGCTTTCTTT
CASGSYGIEAFF
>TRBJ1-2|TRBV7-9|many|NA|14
TGTGCCAGCAGCCTCCCGGAGGAGGTCAGGGGCTACACCTTC
CASSLPEEVRGYTF
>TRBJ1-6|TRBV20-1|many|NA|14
TGCAGTGCTAGAAATCAGGGAGGGAATTCACCCCTCCACTTT
CSARNQGGNSPLHF
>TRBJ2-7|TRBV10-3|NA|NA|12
TGTGCCATCAGTGACCCCCCAAACGAGCAGTACTTC
CAISDPPNEQYF
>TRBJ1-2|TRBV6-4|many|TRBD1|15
TGTGCCAGCAGCGAAGATGCAGGGGGCAACTATGGCTACACCTTC
CASSEDAGGNYGYTF
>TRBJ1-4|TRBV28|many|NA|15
TGTGCCAGCAGTTTCGCGGAGCTGGCTAATGAAAAACTGTTTTTT
CASSFAELANEKLFF
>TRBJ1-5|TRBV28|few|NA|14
TGTGCCAGCAGATCCTACAGGGTCAATCAGCCCCAGCATTTT
CASRSYRVNQPQHF
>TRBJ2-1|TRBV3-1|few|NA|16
TGTGCCAGCAGCCAAGATCCGGGGATCTCCTACAATGAGCAGTTCTTC
CASSQDPGISYNEQFF
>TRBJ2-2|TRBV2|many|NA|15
TGTGCCAGCAGCGATGGGGACACCTTCACCGGGGAGCTGTTTTTT
CASSDGDTFTGELFF
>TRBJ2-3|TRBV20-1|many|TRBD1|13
TGCAGTGCAAGGGACAGGAGCACAGATACGCAGTATTTT
CSARDRSTDTQYF
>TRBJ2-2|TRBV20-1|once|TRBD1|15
TGCAGTGCTAGTGGGTGGCAGGGGGATAACGGGGAGCTGTTTTTT
CSASGWQGDNGELFF
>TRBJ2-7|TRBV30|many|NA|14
TGTGCCTGGAGTGACGACGGTTTCTCCTACGAGCAGTACTTC
CAWSDDGFSYEQYF
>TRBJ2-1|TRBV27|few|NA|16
TGTGCCAGCAGTCCCACCTTTGGGAGCTCCTACAATGAGCAGTTCTTC
CASSPTFGSSYNEQFF
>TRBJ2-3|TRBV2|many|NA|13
TGTGCCAGCCAACGGGAGAGCACAGATACGCAGTATTTT
CASQRESTDTQYF
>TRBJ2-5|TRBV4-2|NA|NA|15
TGTGCCAGCAGCCAAGAGCCACAGGGACAAGAGACCCAGTACTTC
CASSQEPQGQETQYF
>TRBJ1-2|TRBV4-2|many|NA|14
TGTGCCAGCAGCCAAGAGTATCGTGGACTTGGCTACACCTTC
CASSQEYRGLGYTF
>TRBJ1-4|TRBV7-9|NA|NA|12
TGTGCCAGCAGCCCTCGGAATGAAAAACTGTTTTTT
CASSPRNEKLFF
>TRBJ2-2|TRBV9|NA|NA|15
TGTGCCAGCAGCGTATCCGCGGGGCCAACCGGGGAGCTGTTTTTT
CASSVSAGPTGELFF
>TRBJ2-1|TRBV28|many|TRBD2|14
TGTGCCAGCAAAAGGACTAGCGGGTTTGGTGAGCAGTTCTTC
CASKRTSGFGEQFF
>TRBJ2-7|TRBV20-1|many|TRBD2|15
TGCAGTGCCCAAACTAGCGGGCCCTTCTCCTACGAGCAGTACTTC
CSAQTSGPFSYEQYF
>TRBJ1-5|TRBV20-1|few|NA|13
TGCGGTGCTAGGGGGGGTGGCAATCAGCCCCAGCATTTT
CGARGGGNQPQHF
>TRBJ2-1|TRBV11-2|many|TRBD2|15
TGTGCCAGCAGCTTTAGCGGGGGATACTACAATGAGCAGTTCTTC
CASSFSGGYYNEQFF
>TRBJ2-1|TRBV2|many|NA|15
TGTGCCAGCAGTGAAGCCCTCACAGGGCGGTATGAGCAGTTCTTC
CASSEALTGRYEQFF
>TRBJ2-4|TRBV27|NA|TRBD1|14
TGTGCCAGCAGTTTTGGGACAGCAAAAAACATTCAGTACTTC
CASSFGTAKNIQYF
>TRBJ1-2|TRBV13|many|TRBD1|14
TGTGCCAGCAGAAGAAGACAGGGCGGCTATGGCTACACCTTC
CASRRRQGGYGYTF
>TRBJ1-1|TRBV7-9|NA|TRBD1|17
TGTGCCAGCAGCATCACAGGGGCCAAATATGGGGACACTGAAGCTTTCTTT
CASSITGAKYGDTEAFF
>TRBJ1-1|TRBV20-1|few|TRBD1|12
TGCAGTGCTAACAGGGGAGTCACTGAAGCTTTCTTT
CSANRGVTEAFF
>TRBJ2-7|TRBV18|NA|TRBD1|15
TGTGCCAGCTCACAACAGGGGAGCCTAACCTACGAGCAGTACTTC
CASSQQGSLTYEQYF
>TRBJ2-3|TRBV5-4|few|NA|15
TGTGCCAGCAGCTCAGGGAGACAGGATACAGATACGCAGTATTTT
CASSSGRQDTDTQYF
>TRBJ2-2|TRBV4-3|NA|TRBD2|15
TGCGCCAGCAGCCAAGATCTTGGGCTAGCGGGGGGGCTGTTTTTT
CASSQDLGLAGGLFF
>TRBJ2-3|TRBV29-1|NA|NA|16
TGCAGCGTTGAACGAGGGTTCGCTGGCTACACAGATACGCAGTATTTT
CSVERGFAGYTDTQYF
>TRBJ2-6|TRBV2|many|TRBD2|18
TGTGCCAGCGGTTTACTAGCGGGGCGGTTCTCTGGGGCCAACGTCCTGACTTTC
CASGLLAGRFSGANVLTF
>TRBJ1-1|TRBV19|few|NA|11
TGTGCCAGTAGCCGTGAGACTGAAGCTTTCTTT
CASSRETEAFF
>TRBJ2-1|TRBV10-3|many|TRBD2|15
TGTGCCATCAGTCCCTTAGCGGGGACCTACAATGAGCAGTTCTTC
CAISPLAGTYNEQFF
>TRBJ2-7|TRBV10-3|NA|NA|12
TGTGCCACCAGTGACAGGAGGGGCGAGCAGTACTTC
CATSDRRGEQYF
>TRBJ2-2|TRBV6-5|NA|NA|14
TGTGCCAGCAGTCAAGTGAGGTTTACCGGGGAGCTGTTTTTT
CASSQVRFTGELFF
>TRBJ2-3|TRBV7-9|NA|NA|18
TGTGCCGGAGGGCGGGGAACCGGGGAGCTGTTTTTGGCAGATACGCAGTATTTT
CAGGRGTGELFLADTQYF
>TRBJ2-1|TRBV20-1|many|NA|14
TGCAGTGCTAGAGCGGGACATTCGAGGATTGAGCAGTTCTTC
CSARAGHSRIEQFF
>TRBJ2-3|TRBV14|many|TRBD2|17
TGTGCCAGCAGCCTCAGACTAGCGGGGGGGCCAACAGATACGCAGTATTTT
CASSLRLAGGPTDTQYF
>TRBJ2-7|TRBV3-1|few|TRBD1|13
TGTGCCAGCAGCAGCCAGGGGGCCTACGAGCAGTACTTC
CASSSQGAYEQYF
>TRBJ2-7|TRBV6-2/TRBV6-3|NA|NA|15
TGTGCCAGCAGTTATTTGCCCAGCTTAGCCTACGAGCAGTACTTC
CASSYLPSLAYEQYF
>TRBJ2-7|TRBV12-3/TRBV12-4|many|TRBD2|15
TGTGCCAGCAGCCCCGGACTAGCGGGAGCTTACGAGCAGTACTTC
CASSPGLAGAYEQYF
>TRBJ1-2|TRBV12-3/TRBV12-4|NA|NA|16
TGTGCCAGCAGTTTATTTAAGGGGCGCGAGAACTATGGCTACACCTTC
CASSLFKGRENYGYTF